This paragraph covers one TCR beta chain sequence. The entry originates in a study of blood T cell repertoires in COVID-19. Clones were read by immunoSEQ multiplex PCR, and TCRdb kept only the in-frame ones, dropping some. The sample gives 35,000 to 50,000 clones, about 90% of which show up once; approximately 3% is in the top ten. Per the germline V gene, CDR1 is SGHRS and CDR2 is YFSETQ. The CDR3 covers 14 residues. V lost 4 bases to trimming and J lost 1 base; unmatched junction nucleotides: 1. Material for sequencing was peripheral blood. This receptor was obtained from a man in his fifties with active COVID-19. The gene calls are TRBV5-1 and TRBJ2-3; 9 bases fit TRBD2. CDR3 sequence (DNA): TGCGCCAGCAGCCCTAGCGGGGGCACAGATACGCAGTATTTT. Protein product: CASSPSGGTDTQYF. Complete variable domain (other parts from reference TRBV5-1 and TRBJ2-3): KAGVTQTPRYLIKTRGQQVTLSCSPISGHRSVSWYQQTPGQGLQFLFEYFSETQRNKGNFPGRFSGRQFSNSRSEMNVSTLELGDSALYLCASSPSGGTDTQYFGPGTRLTVL.